What follows are 10 T cell receptor beta chains derived from one specimen sequenced in a study of blood T cells in healthy people across ages. For the second PCR, which ran for about 7 to 12 cycles, a sample-barcoded 5' primer and a J-beta primer mix were used. TCRdb recomputed calls from the 5' RACE reads with MiXCR, one row per CDR3 protein. Of around 1,100,000 distinct CDR3 sequences listed, roughly two fifths are singletons. The sample was blood. All receptors come from a man aged 18-30 years in good health.

This clonotype has only a few counts. The chain joins TRBV5-1 to TRBJ2-2, with a possible D match to TRBD2 (5 bases). This CDR3 comprises 14 residues. With 4 bases removed from V and 2 bases from J, the gap between germline ends came to 9 bases. Germline V gene sequence: CDR1 SGHRS, CDR2 YFSETQ. CDR3 region: CASSREGNTGELFF. The CDR3 nucleotides read TGCGCCAGCAGCCGAGAGGGAAACACCGGGGAGCTGTTTTTT.

The chain employs TRBV5-1 and TRBJ2-1; D is possibly TRBD1 or TRBD2 (5 bases each). V was cut by 3 bases and J by 9 bases, with 19 bases left in between. This CDR3 comprises 15 residues. Germline-derived CDR1 and CDR2 are SGHRS and YFSETQ. For the CDR3, the DNA is TGCGCCAGCAGCTGGGAGAGGGGTAGCCCCAGTGAGCAGTTCTTC. Translated, it gives CASSWERGSPSEQFF.

This chain joins TRBV5-1 and TRBJ1-1, with 8 bases lining up with TRBD1. Trimming removed 7 bases from V and 8 bases from J; junction bases left unmatched: 4. Germline V CDR1 and CDR2: SGHRS, YFSETQ. This CDR3 is 11 amino acids long. CDR3 amino acids: CASQGDREAFF. CDR3 sequence (DNA): TGCGCCAGCCAAGGGGACAGGGAAGCTTTCTTT.

In its sample, this clonotype was seen once. V is TRBV12-3 or TRBV12-4 and J is TRBJ1-6, with unresolved D. The ends were cut back, 8 bases at V and 7 bases at J, with 12 bases in the middle. This CDR3 is built from 13 residues. The DNA for the CDR3 is TGTGCCAGCGTGGCCGGGGTAAATTCACCCCTCCACTTT. Amino acids: CASVAGVNSPLHF.

This chain joins TRBV20-1 and TRBJ2-3, with D perhaps matching TRBD2 (5 bases). Germline V gene lookup returns CDR1 DFQATT and CDR2 SNEGSKA (reference sequence). V lost 6 bases to trimming and J lost 0 bases, with 10 bases between them. This CDR3 contains 13 residues. The CDR3 protein is CSARTPSTDTQYF. The DNA for the CDR3 is TGCAGTGCAAGGACTCCAAGCACAGATACGCAGTATTTT.

V usage is TRBV20-1 and J usage is TRBJ1-6; unclear D gene. Germline V lookup: CDR1 DFQATT, CDR2 SNEGSKA (reference sequence). Trimming stripped 1 base from V and 8 bases from J, with 9 bases between. This CDR3 comprises 13 residues. The CDR3 reads CSARVDGDSPLHF. CDR3 nucleotides: TGCAGTGCTAGAGTGGACGGGGATTCACCCCTCCACTTT.

The chain joins TRBV28 to TRBJ1-2, with D tentatively TRBD1 (5 bases). Germline CDR1 and CDR2: MDHEN and SYDVKM. Deletions cut 3 bases from V and 1 base from J, with 12 bases between. The CDR3 covers 15 residues. CDR3 DNA sequence: TGTGCCAGCAGTTTGCGGACACCTTTTAACTATGGCTACACCTTC. Translation: CASSLRTPFNYGYTF.

The V call is TRBV20-1, the J call TRBJ2-1; 9 bases are shared with TRBD2. J was trimmed by 5 bases and V by 6 bases; bases with no gene match: 8. The CDR3 spans 14 residues. Looked up from germline, CDR1 is DFQATT and CDR2 is SNEGSKA (reference sequence). The CDR3 DNA reads as TGCAGTGCGAGCCGGGGACTAGCCCACAATGAGCAGTTCTTC. This sequence encodes CSASRGLAHNEQFF.

This clonotype has just a few counts. The rearrangement links TRBV29-1 to TRBJ2-5; a possible D gene is TRBD1 (6 bases). Germline CDR1 SQVTM, CDR2 ANQGSEA. CDR3 length equals 14 residues. Deletions cut 7 bases from V and 1 base from J, with 16 bases between. DNA of the CDR3: TGCAGCGCGTCTCCTCAGGGGTTCCAAGAGACCCAGTACTTC. Translation: CSASPQGFQETQYF.

This clonotype was counted a few times. The chain carries TRBV28 and TRBJ1-2; 8 nucleotides align to TRBD1. Germline V gene lookup returns CDR1 MDHEN and CDR2 SYDVKM. J was trimmed by 7 bases and V by 4 bases; bases with no gene match: 17. There are 17 residues in the CDR3. The CDR3 loop is CASSSYLGQVLVGGYTF. CDR3 sequence (DNA): TGTGCCAGCAGTTCCTATCTGGGACAGGTCCTCGTAGGTGGCTACACCTTC.